Listed below are T cell receptor beta chains from one sample, sequenced in a study of cytomegalovirus exposure and HLA in healthy donors. Here immunoSEQ multiplex PCR was the method, and the copy in TCRdb shows in-frame clones only, minus some. The sample contains fewer than 200,000 clones, roughly 86% of which appear only once. The specimen sequenced was PBMCs. These receptors were collected from a man between 18 and 35 years old in good health and CMV-seropositive. Each CDR3 is given with its conserved first and last residue.

V gene,J gene,CDR3 protein
TRBV19,TRBJ1-5,CATAPDRSNQPQHF
TRBV5-8,TRBJ1-2,CASSLKREDGYTF
TRBV7-3,TRBJ2-7,CASSVAGGPSYEQYF
TRBV2,TRBJ2-1,CASSALAESSYNEQFF
TRBV19,TRBJ2-7,CASSMVGSGYEQYF
TRBV25-1,TRBJ2-1,CATIGTGVGNEQFF
TRBV4-1,TRBJ2-2,CASSLDRGLSTGELFF
TRBV7-9,TRBJ2-3,CASSPSGGPDTQYF
TRBV5-1,TRBJ2-3,CASSLAPSGGTDTQYF
TRBV19,TRBJ2-7,CASSTSPGHSYEQYF
TRBV7-2,TRBJ2-3,CASSVLAVLTDTQYF
TRBV28,TRBJ1-1,CASSFGEGNTEAFF
TRBV14,TRBJ2-7,CASSQQTSGRNSYEQYF
TRBV11-2,TRBJ1-1,CASSTGVNTEAFF
TRBV4-1,TRBJ2-7,CASSQDPGLKYF
TRBV27,TRBJ2-7,CASSFQWTGGSSYEQYF
TRBV11-2,TRBJ2-7,CASSLGLGQGLYEQYF
TRBV7-8,TRBJ2-2,CASSTRDSRELFF
TRBV2,TRBJ2-3,CASSGGRSTDTQYF
TRBV7-6,TRBJ1-1,CASIPFGLGGNTEAFF
TRBV30,TRBJ1-2,CAWSVEVYGYTF
TRBV28,TRBJ1-2,CASRPGLPSGYTF
TRBV7-9,TRBJ2-1,CASSLGLAALYNEQFF
TRBV2,TRBJ2-2,CASVLREAGELFF
TRBV13,TRBJ1-2,CASSITGGWAYGYTF
TRBV9,TRBJ1-1,CASSVDRDTEAFF
TRBV28,TRBJ1-1,CASRLRQATNTEAFF
TRBV5-4,TRBJ2-5,CASSSGQAGRETQYF
TRBV13,TRBJ2-4,CASSLGHGQRINIQYF
TRBV28,TRBJ2-3,CASSPSPSGSFRDTQYF
TRBV12-5,TRBJ1-5,CASGFSGGNQPQHF